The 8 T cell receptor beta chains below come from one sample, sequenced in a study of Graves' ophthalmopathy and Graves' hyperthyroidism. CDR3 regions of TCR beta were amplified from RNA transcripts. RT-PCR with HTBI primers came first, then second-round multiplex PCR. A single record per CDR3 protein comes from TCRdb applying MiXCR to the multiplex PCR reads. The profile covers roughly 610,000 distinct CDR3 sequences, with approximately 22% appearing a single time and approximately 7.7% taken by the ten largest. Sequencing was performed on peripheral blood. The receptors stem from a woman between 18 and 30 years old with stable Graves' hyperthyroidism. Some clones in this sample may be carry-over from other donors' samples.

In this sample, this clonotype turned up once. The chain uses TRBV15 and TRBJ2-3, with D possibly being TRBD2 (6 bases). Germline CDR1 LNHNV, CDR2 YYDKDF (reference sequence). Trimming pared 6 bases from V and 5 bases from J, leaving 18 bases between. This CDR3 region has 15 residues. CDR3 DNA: TGTGCCACCAGGGAGGTCGCGCGGGGCATAGATACGCAGTATTTT. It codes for CATREVARGIDTQYF.

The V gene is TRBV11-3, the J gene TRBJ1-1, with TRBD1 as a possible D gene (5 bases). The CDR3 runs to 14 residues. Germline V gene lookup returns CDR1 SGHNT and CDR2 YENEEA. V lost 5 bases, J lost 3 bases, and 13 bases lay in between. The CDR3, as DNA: TGTGCCAGCAGCCATAGGGGCCCGGACACTGAAGCTTTCTTT. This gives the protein CASSHRGPDTEAFF.

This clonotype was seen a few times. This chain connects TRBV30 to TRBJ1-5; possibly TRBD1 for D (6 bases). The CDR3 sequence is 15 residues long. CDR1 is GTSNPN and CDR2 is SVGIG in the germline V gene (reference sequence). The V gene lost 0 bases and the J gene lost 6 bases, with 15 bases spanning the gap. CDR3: CAWSVPQRGIQPQHF. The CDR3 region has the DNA TGTGCCTGGAGTGTACCCCAAAGGGGGATTCAGCCCCAGCATTTT.

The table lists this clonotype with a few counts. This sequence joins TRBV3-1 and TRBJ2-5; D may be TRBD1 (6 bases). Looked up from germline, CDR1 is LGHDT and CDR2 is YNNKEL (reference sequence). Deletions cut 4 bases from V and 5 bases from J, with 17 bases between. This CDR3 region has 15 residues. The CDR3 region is CASSLMTGQGETQYF. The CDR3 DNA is TGTGCCAGCAGCCTCATGACAGGTCAGGGGGAGACCCAGTACTTC.

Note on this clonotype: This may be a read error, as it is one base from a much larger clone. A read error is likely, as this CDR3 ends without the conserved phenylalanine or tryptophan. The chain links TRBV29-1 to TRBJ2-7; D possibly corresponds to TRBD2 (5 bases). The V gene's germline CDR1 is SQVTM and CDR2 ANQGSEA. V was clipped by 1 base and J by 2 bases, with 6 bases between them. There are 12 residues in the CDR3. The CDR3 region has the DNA TGCAGCGTTGAAGGACTAACCTACGAGCAGTACTCC. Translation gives CSVEGLTYEQYS.

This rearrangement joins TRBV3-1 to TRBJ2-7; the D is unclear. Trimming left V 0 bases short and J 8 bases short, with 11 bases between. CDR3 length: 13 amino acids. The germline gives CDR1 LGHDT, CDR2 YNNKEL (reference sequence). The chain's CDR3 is CASSQDGRVQQYF. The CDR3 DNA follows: TGTGCCAGCAGCCAAGACGGTAGGGTTCAGCAGTACTTC.

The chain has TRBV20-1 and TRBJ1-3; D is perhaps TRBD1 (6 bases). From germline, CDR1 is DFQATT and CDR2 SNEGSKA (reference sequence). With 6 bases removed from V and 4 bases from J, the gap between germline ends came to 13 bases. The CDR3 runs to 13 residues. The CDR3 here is CSAVTGLGNTIYF. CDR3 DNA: TGCAGTGCCGTCACAGGGCTAGGAAACACCATATATTTT.

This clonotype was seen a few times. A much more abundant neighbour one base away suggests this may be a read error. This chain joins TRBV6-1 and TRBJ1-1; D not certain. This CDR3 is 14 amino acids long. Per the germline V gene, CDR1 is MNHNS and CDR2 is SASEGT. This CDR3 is CASLGPIMNTEVFF. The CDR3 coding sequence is TGTGCCAGCCTTGGACCGATTATGAACACTGAAGTTTTCTTT.